One and the same sample provided the 28 T cell receptor beta chains below, sequenced in a study of blood T cell repertoires in COVID-19 (TCRdb year 2020). Library preparation was by the immunoSEQ multiplex PCR assay. The immuneACCESS repertoire file appears here via TCRdb, limited to in-frame rearrangements. These files lack a portion of the clones; in checked studies, under half of the deficit traces to unresolved V genes, and the cause of the others is not known. In this sample the table shows more than 100,000 clones, 78% of which occur a single time. About 2.5% of the sample comes from the top ten. Specimen: peripheral blood. These receptors were taken from a man between 65 and 80 years old with acute or convalescent COVID-19.

The CDR3 here is CASSSSTDTQYF. CDR3 sequence (DNA): TGCGCCAGCAGCTCCTCCACAGATACGCAGTATTTT. This sequence joins TRBV5-1 and TRBJ2-3, with D uncertain. CDR1 and CDR2 (germline): SGHRS, YFSETQ. This CDR3 is built from 12 residues. Trimming pared 3 bases from V and 2 bases from J, leaving 4 bases between.

The genes are TRBV19 and TRBJ1-2; D remains unclear. The CDR3 has 14 amino acids. Per germline, CDR1 LNHDA and CDR2 SQIVND (reference sequence). With 6 bases removed from V and 0 bases from J, the gap between germline ends came to 11 bases. This chain's CDR3 is CASSTLGTNYGYTF. CDR3 bases: TGTGCCAGTAGCACCCTCGGGACTAACTATGGCTACACCTTC.

V and J are TRBV6-5 and TRBJ2-7; 7 bases fit TRBD1. Germline loops: CDR1 MNHEY, CDR2 SVGAGI. V shed 8 bases and J 3 bases; nucleotides not matched to a gene: 7. There are 13 residues in the CDR3. CDR3 sequence: CASARDSNYEQYF. The CDR3 coding sequence is TGTGCCAGCGCCCGGGACAGCAACTACGAGCAGTACTTC.

The CDR3 sequence: CASRAEGGYTF. The CDR3 coding sequence is TGCGCCAGCAGGGCGGAGGGGGGCTACACCTTC. The J gene is TRBJ1-2, the V gene TRBV5-1; tentative D call: TRBD1 (5 bases). The CDR3 covers 11 residues. CDR1 is SGHRS and CDR2 is YFSETQ in the germline V gene. The V end was cut by 5 bases, the J end by 8 bases, with 10 bases between.

This clone has only one observation. Here the CDR3 DNA reads TGTGCCAGCAGGAGAACAGGGGGTGAGGGTGAAGCTTTCTTT. As protein: CASRRTGGEGEAFF. The rearrangement joins TRBV25-1 to TRBJ1-1; 8 nucleotides line up with TRBD1. The CDR3 contains 14 residues. The trim removed 6 bases at V and 7 bases at J, leaving 10 bases unmatched. Germline V gene lookup returns CDR1 MGHDK and CDR2 SYGVNS.

CDR3 bases: TGCGCCAGCAGCGACAGGATGGGGGCGAACACTGAAGCTTTCTTT. Translating gives CASSDRMGANTEAFF. The rearrangement links TRBV5-1 to TRBJ1-1; possibly TRBD1 for D (6 bases). This CDR3 is 15 amino acids long. Germline values: CDR1 SGHRS, CDR2 YFSETQ. Deletions cut 4 bases from V and 1 base from J, with 14 bases between.

The chain links TRBV5-6 to TRBJ2-3, with a possible D match to TRBD2 (7 bases). Trimming took 4 bases from V and 1 from J, leaving 16 bases between them. CDR3 length: 16 residues. Germline CDR1 SGHDT, CDR2 YYEEEE. CDR3: CASSIKQGGGTDTQYF. The DNA for the CDR3 is TGTGCCAGCAGCATAAAACAGGGAGGGGGCACAGATACGCAGTATTTT.

The chain links TRBV10-3 to TRBJ1-2; D unclear. V lost 0 bases to trimming and J lost 2 bases, with 7 bases between them. Germline CDR1 ENHRY, CDR2 SYGVKD. The CDR3 runs to 14 residues. Here the CDR3 DNA reads TGTGCCATCAGTGAGTCGGGAGACAACTATGGCTACACCTTC. This codes for CAISESGDNYGYTF.

The J gene is TRBJ2-4, the V gene TRBV6-5; 8 bases are a match to TRBD2. CDR1 and CDR2 (germline): MNHEY, SVGAGI. The ends lost 6 bases at V and 6 bases at J; junction bases unmatched: 7. CDR3 size: 14 residues. The CDR3 sequence is CASRPPGGGNIQYF. For the CDR3, the DNA is TGTGCCAGCAGGCCTCCCGGGGGGGGAAACATTCAGTACTTC.

The chain couples TRBV5-6 to TRBJ2-4; no clear D. In germline, CDR1 is SGHDT, CDR2 YYEEEE. The CDR3 is 14 amino acids. V was cut by 1 base and J by 0 bases, with 5 bases left in between. CDR3 DNA sequence: TGTGCCAGCAGCTTGTACATAGCCAAAAACATTCAGTACTTC. It encodes CASSLYIAKNIQYF.

The chain recombines TRBV5-4 with TRBJ2-7; 8 nucleotides match TRBD1. CDR3 length: 14 amino acids. Per germline, CDR1 SGHNT and CDR2 YYREEE (reference sequence). J gave up 0 bases and V 5 bases, and 4 bases lay outside the gene matches. The DNA of the CDR3 is TGTGCCAGCAGTCCGACAGGGGTCTCCTACGAGCAGTACTTC. Amino acids: CASSPTGVSYEQYF.

The chain is built from TRBV2 and TRBJ1-6; 8 nucleotides match TRBD1. Germline V lookup: CDR1 SNHLY, CDR2 FYNNEI. V was clipped by 6 bases and J by 6 bases; unmatched bases: 10. The CDR3 spans 16 residues. The CDR3 protein is CASRDRAGDVNSPLHF. In DNA form, the CDR3 reads TGTGCCAGCAGGGACAGGGCCGGGGATGTTAATTCACCCCTCCACTTT.

A single count supports this clone. This chain connects TRBV15 to TRBJ2-3; D remains unclear. The V and J ends lost 0 bases and 3 bases respectively, with 4 bases between them. CDR3 size: 13 residues. Germline V gene sequence: CDR1 LNHNV, CDR2 YYDKDF (reference sequence). The CDR3 sequence: CATSRDLTDTQYF. CDR3 in DNA: TGTGCCACCAGCAGAGATCTGACAGATACGCAGTATTTT. The entire variable domain, with the rest obtained from reference TRBV15 and TRBJ2-3, is as follows: DAMVIQNPRYQVTQFGKPVTLSCSQTLNHNVMYWYQQKSSQAPKLLFHYYDKDFNNEADTPDNFQSRRPNTSFCFLDIRSPGLGDTAMYLCATSRDLTDTQYFGPGTRLTVL.

V gene TRBV7-6 combines with J gene TRBJ1-2; no firm D call. Trimming took off 1 base at V and 3 bases at J, with 6 bases between the two ends. Germline V gene lookup returns CDR1 SGHVS and CDR2 FNYEAQ. The CDR3 spans 13 residues. The CDR3 DNA reads as TGTGCCAGCAGCTTAGATCGGTACTATGGCTACACCTTC. Translated: CASSLDRYYGYTF.

This clone has a handful of counts. The junction differs from germline at one of its ends, possibly a read error. For the CDR3, the DNA is TGTGCCAGCAGAGAAGAACAGGGGGCGAACTATGGCTACACCTTC. As protein: CASREEQGANYGYTF. The chain couples TRBV6-1 to TRBJ1-2, with 9 bases matching TRBD1. This CDR3 is built from 15 residues. In germline, CDR1 is MNHNS, CDR2 SASEGT.

The genes are TRBV27 and TRBJ1-1; tentative D call: TRBD1 (5 bases). The V gene's germline CDR1 is MNHEY and CDR2 SMNVEV (reference sequence). The CDR3 covers 15 residues. The ends were cut back, 5 bases at V and 1 base at J, with 14 bases in the middle. The CDR3, as DNA: TGTGCCAGCAGTCGCGGTGCTACAGGGAACACTGAAGCTTTCTTT. As protein: CASSRGATGNTEAFF.

J is TRBJ2-7 and V is TRBV7-2, with D possibly TRBD1 on 5 matching bases. V lost 3 bases, J lost 0 bases, and 9 bases lay in between. The CDR3 runs 14 residues. Per the germline V gene, CDR1 is SGHTA and CDR2 is FQGNSA. CDR3 sequence (DNA): TGTGCCAGCAGCTTCCAGGGTTTCTCCTACGAGCAGTACTTC. The encoded protein is CASSFQGFSYEQYF.

The chain links TRBV6-1 to TRBJ2-1, with 15 nucleotides matching TRBD2. The V gene end was trimmed by 3 bases and the J gene end by 7 bases; junction bases not matched to a gene: 7. Germline V lookup: CDR1 MNHNS, CDR2 SASEGT. There are 17 residues in the CDR3. This CDR3 reads CASSDPPGTSGGNEQFF. The DNA of the CDR3 is TGTGCCAGCAGTGACCCCCCCGGGACTAGCGGGGGGAATGAGCAGTTCTTC.

The rearrangement joins TRBV9 to TRBJ1-6; 7 nucleotides agree with TRBD1. This CDR3 is 13 amino acids long. Germline CDR1 SGDLS, CDR2 YYNGEE. The V segment lost 6 bases and the J segment 11 bases; nucleotides outside the gene matches: 8. CDR3 sequence (DNA): TGTGCCAGCACCTCTGGGACAGCTCCACCCCTCCACTTT. Protein product: CASTSGTAPPLHF.

This clone was seen more than once but under ten times. The gene calls are TRBV25-1 and TRBJ1-1, with unresolved D. This CDR3 contains 13 residues. With 1 base removed from V and 11 bases from J, the gap between germline ends came to 14 bases. Germline V gene lookup returns CDR1 MGHDK and CDR2 SYGVNS. CDR3 in DNA: TGTGCCAGCAGTGAATCTTGGCTCGTAACGGCTTTCTTT. This encodes CASSESWLVTAFF.

This chain links TRBV19 with TRBJ2-3; no clear D. The CDR3 runs 15 residues. Trimming removed 3 bases from V and 0 bases from J, with 10 bases in between. CDR1 and CDR2 from the germline V gene are LNHDA and SQIVND (reference sequence). The CDR3 spells CASSIRRPSTDTQYF. The CDR3 DNA reads as TGTGCCAGTAGTATTCGGCGGCCTAGCACAGATACGCAGTATTTT.

This chain uses TRBV4-2 with TRBJ2-5; 7 nucleotides align to TRBD2. Per germline, CDR1 LGHNA and CDR2 YNFKEQ. The junction had 8 bases not matched to a gene; V was cut back by 4 bases and J by 3 bases. The CDR3 loop spans 15 amino acids. CDR3 protein: CASSLSERGEETQYF. The DNA for the CDR3 is TGTGCCAGCAGCCTGAGCGAGCGGGGAGAAGAGACCCAGTACTTC.

J is TRBJ2-1 and V is TRBV15, with unresolved D. Germline V CDR1 and CDR2: LNHNV, YYDKDF (reference sequence). The CDR3 sequence is 14 residues long. V lost 3 bases and J lost 0, with 6 bases in between. CDR3 in amino acids: CATSSADSYNEQFF. DNA of the CDR3: TGTGCCACCAGCAGTGCGGACTCCTACAATGAGCAGTTCTTC.

The chain has TRBV4-3 and TRBJ1-4; D is possibly TRBD1 (6 bases). The V gene lost 1 base and the J gene lost 3 bases, with 12 bases spanning the gap. The CDR3 has 16 amino acids. CDR1 and CDR2 (germline): LGHNA, YSLEER. The CDR3 DNA is TGCGCCAGCAGCCAAGCTCCAGGGGCGGCTAATGAAAAACTGTTTTTT. It translates to CASSQAPGAANEKLFF.

In this sample, this clone turned up a few times. This chain uses TRBV4-3 with TRBJ1-3; tentative D call: TRBD1 (5 bases). The CDR3 contains 16 residues. Germline V gene lookup returns CDR1 LGHNA and CDR2 YSLEER. Trimming cost V 0 bases and J 0 bases, with 9 bases left between them. CDR3 nucleotide sequence: TGCGCCAGCAGCCAAGATCTAGGGGCCTCTGGAAACACCATATATTTT. Translating gives CASSQDLGASGNTIYF.

The rearrangement uses TRBV6-5 and TRBJ1-4, with TRBD1 as a possible D gene (5 bases). Trimming stripped 8 bases from V and 11 bases from J, with 18 bases between. Looked up from germline, CDR1 is MNHEY and CDR2 is SVGAGI. This CDR3 has 13 residues. CDR3 nucleotides: TGTGCCAGCGTAGGGACCCCGGGGGGGAAACTGTTTTTT. Residues: CASVGTPGGKLFF.

This chain links TRBV6-5 with TRBJ2-7, with 7 nucleotides matching TRBD1. Per germline, CDR1 MNHEY and CDR2 SVGAGI. This CDR3 has 14 amino acids. Germline trimming cut 5 bases from V and 6 bases from J; bases unmatched to any gene: 10. As DNA, the CDR3 is TGTGCCAGCAGTAGATCTACACAGGGGACCGAGCAGTACTTC. Translation gives CASSRSTQGTEQYF.

The table lists this clone with a few counts. The V call is TRBV3-1 (or the pseudogene TRBV3-2), the J call TRBJ2-7; TRBD1 aligns across 10 bases. The CDR3 covers 15 residues. Trimming at V came to 2 bases and at J to 5 bases, leaving 6 bases not matched to a gene. CDR1 and CDR2 (germline): LGHDT, YNNKEL (reference sequence). CDR3 amino acids: CASSQTGQGTHEQYF. DNA of the CDR3: TGTGCCAGCAGCCAAACGGGACAGGGGACCCACGAGCAGTACTTC.